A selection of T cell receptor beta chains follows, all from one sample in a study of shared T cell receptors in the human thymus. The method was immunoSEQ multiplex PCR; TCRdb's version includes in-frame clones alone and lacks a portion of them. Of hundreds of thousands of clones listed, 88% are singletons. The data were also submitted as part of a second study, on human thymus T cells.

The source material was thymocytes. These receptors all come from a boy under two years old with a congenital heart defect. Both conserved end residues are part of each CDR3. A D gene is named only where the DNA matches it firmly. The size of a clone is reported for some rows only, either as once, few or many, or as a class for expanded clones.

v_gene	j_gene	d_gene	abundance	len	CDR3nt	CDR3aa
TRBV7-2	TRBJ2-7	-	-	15	TGTGCCAGCAGCTATCAGGGATATAGCTCCTACGAGCAGTACTTC	CASSYQGYSSYEQYF
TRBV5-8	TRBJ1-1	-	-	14	TGTGCCAGCAGCTTGGGGCAGGAGAACACTGAAGCTTTCTTT	CASSLGQENTEAFF
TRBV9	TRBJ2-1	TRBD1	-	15	TGTGCCAGCAGCGTAGAGGGAAGGGGGCTGGGTGAGCAGTTCTTC	CASSVEGRGLGEQFF
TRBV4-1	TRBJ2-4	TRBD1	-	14	TGCGCCAGCAGCGATGACAGGGGTGGTAGCATTCAGTACTTC	CASSDDRGGSIQYF
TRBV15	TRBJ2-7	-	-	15	TGTGCCACCAGCAGAGATCGGCGGGTCTCCTACGAGCAGTACTTC	CATSRDRRVSYEQYF
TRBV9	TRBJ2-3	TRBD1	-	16	TGTGCCAGCAGCGTAGTCCGGACAGGGGGCTCAGATACGCAGTATTTT	CASSVVRTGGSDTQYF
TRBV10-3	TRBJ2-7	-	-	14	TGTGCCATCAGTGAGGATGGACAGCCGTACGAGCAGTACTTC	CAISEDGQPYEQYF
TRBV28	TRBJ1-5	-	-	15	TGTGCCAGCAGCCCGTCCGCCTATAGCAATCAGCCCCAGCATTTT	CASSPSAYSNQPQHF
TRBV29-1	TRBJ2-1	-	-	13	TGCAGCGCCGACAGGTACGGGGACAATGAGCAGTTCTTC	CSADRYGDNEQFF
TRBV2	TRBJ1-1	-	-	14	TGTGCCAGCAGTGGGGGCCGGACGAACACTGAAGCTTTCTTT	CASSGGRTNTEAFF
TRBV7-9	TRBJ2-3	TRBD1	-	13	TGTGCCAGCAGCGCCGACAGGGCCCATACGCAGTATTTT	CASSADRAHTQYF
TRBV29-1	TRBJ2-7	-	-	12	TGCAGCGTTGAAGGGCCAGGGCACGAGCAGTACTTC	CSVEGPGHEQYF
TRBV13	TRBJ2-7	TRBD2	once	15	TGTGCCAGCAGCTATGGGACTAGCGGGAGGGGTGAGCAGTACTTC	CASSYGTSGRGEQYF
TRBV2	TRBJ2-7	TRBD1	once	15	TGTGCCAGCAGTGAAAAACAGGGGGCCACCTACGAGCAGTACTTC	CASSEKQGATYEQYF
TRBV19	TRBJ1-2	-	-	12	TGTGCCAGTAGTTTCGGGAGGTATGGCTACACCTTC	CASSFGRYGYTF
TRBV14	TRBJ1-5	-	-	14	TGTGCCAGCAGCCAAGACGGTAGCAATCAGCCCCAGCATTTT	CASSQDGSNQPQHF
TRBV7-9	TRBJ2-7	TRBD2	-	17	TGTGCCAGCAGCTTAGGGGAGTCTAGCGGGAACTCCTACGAGCAGTACTTC	CASSLGESSGNSYEQYF
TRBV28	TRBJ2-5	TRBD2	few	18	TGTGCCAGCAGCCGTACGCCGGCTAGCGGGAGGGCGAGAGAGACCCAGTACTTC	CASSRTPASGRARETQYF
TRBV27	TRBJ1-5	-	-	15	TGTGCCAGCAGTGCCTCAAGCTATAGCAATCAGCCCCAGCATTTT	CASSASSYSNQPQHF
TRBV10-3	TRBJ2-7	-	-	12	TGTGCCATCAGAACTCGTACCTACGAGCAGTACTTC	CAIRTRTYEQYF
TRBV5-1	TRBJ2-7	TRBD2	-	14	TGCGCCAGCAGCCCAGGTAGCGGGAACTACGAGCAGTACTTC	CASSPGSGNYEQYF